Shown below are 8 T cell receptor beta chains from a single sample sequenced in a study of PD-1 blockade in mismatch repair-deficient tumors. Sequencing was performed with immunoSEQ multiplex PCR; in TCRdb, only in-frame clones are kept and a portion is missing. The sample consists of 85,000 to 130,000 clones, 82% of them appearing once. The sample consisted of peripheral blood, taken approximately 36 weeks after starting pembrolizumab. The receptors originated from an adult with mismatch repair-deficient cancer.

This sequence joins TRBV6-1 and TRBJ1-2; the match to TRBD1 covers 10 bases. Germline trimming cut 4 bases from V and 4 bases from J; bases unmatched to any gene: 3. The CDR3 covers 14 residues. The germline V gene has CDR1 MNHNS and CDR2 SASEGT. The DNA for the CDR3 is TGTGCCAGCAGTGGGGACAGGGGAGCCTATGGCTACACCTTC. This codes for CASSGDRGAYGYTF.

This chain uses TRBV5-4 with TRBJ1-4; possibly TRBD1 for D (5 bases). Germline-derived CDR1 and CDR2 are SGHNT and YYREEE (reference sequence). Trimming left V 4 bases short and J 8 bases short, with 18 bases between. The CDR3 runs to 15 residues. CDR3 in amino acids: CASSALGTRGEKLFF. CDR3 sequence (DNA): TGTGCCAGCAGCGCGCTTGGGACCCGGGGCGAAAAACTGTTTTTT. Variable domain in full (rest from reference TRBV5-4 and TRBJ1-4): ETGVTQSPTHLIKTRGQQVTLRCSSQSGHNTVSWYQQALGQGPQFIFQYYREEENGRGNFPPRFSGLQFPNYSSELNVNALELDDSALYLCASSALGTRGEKLFFGSGTQLSVL.

In its sample, this clone was seen once. This chain uses TRBV30 with TRBJ2-7; TRBD1 might be the D (5 bases). The CDR3 loop spans 12 amino acids. In germline, CDR1 is GTSNPN, CDR2 SVGIG (reference sequence). V shed 2 bases and J shed 4 bases, with 9 bases lying between them. As DNA, the CDR3 is TGTGCCTGGAGTCAGGGAAGATACGAGCAGTACTTC. Amino acid sequence: CAWSQGRYEQYF.

V and J are TRBV4-2 and TRBJ2-1; 10 bases agree with TRBD2. The CDR3 has 15 residues. With 2 bases clipped from V and 5 bases from J, the junction kept 3 bases outside the gene matches. The germline V gene encodes CDR1 LGHNA and CDR2 YNFKEQ. CDR3 DNA sequence: TGTGCCAGCAGCCAACTAGCGGGAGCGAACAATGAGCAGTTCTTC. Its translation is CASSQLAGANNEQFF.

This clone came up many times. This chain connects TRBV7-2 to TRBJ1-5, with D unresolved. The CDR3 spans 16 residues. Germline V gene lookup returns CDR1 SGHTA and CDR2 FQGNSA. The V end lost 1 base, the J end lost 2 bases, and 12 bases lay between the germline ends. DNA for the CDR3: TGTGCCAGCAGCTTAGTACCAGTGTACGGCAATCAGCCCCAGCATTTT. This sequence encodes CASSLVPVYGNQPQHF.

V gene TRBV6-1 combines with J gene TRBJ1-5, with a possible D match to TRBD1 (5 bases). V was clipped by 10 bases and J by 0 bases, with 13 bases between them. Looked up from germline, CDR1 is MNHNS and CDR2 is SASEGT. The CDR3 loop spans 14 amino acids. The CDR3 region has the DNA TGTGCCACCAGGGACGTAAATAGCAATCAGCCCCAGCATTTT. The encoded protein is CATRDVNSNQPQHF.

The genes are TRBV6-1 and TRBJ2-7, with D perhaps given as TRBD1 or TRBD2 (5 bases each). The V end was cut by 4 bases, the J end by 2 bases, with 9 bases between. The CDR3 has 13 residues. The germline CDR1 and CDR2 sequences are MNHNS and SASEGT. CDR3 residues: CASSVRGPYEQYF. CDR3 sequence (DNA): TGTGCCAGCAGTGTCCGGGGCCCCTACGAGCAGTACTTC.

The rearrangement joins TRBV2 to TRBJ2-2; D uncertain. The CDR3 has 12 amino acids. CDR1 is SNHLY and CDR2 is FYNNEI in the germline V gene. V was cut by 5 bases and J by 2 bases, with 3 bases left in between. CDR3 bases: TGTGCCAGCAGTATAAACACCGGGGAGCTGTTTTTT. Protein sequence: CASSINTGELFF. The whole variable domain, remainder taken from reference TRBV2 and TRBJ2-2, is EPEVTQTPSHQVTQMGQEVILRCVPISNHLYFYWYRQILGQKVEFLVSFYNNEISEKSEIFDDQFSVERPDGSNFTLKIRSTKLEDSAMYFCASSINTGELFFGEGSRLTVL.